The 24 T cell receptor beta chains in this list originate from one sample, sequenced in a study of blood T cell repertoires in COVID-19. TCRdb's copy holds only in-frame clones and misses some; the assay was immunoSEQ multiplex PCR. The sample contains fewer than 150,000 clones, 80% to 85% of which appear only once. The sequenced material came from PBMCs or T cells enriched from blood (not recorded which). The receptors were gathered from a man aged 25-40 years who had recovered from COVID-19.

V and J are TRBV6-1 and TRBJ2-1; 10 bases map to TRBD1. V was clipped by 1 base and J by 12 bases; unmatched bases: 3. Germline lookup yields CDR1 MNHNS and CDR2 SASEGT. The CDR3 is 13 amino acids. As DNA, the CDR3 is TGTGCCAGCAGTGAAGATTGGACAGGGGGGCAGTTCTTC. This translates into CASSEDWTGGQFF.

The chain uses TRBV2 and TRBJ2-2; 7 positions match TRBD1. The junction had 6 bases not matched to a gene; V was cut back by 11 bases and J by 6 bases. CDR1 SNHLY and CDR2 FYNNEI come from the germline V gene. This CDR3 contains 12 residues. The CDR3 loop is CAGRGLSGELFF. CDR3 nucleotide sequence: TGTGCCGGTAGGGGGCTCTCCGGGGAGCTGTTTTTT.

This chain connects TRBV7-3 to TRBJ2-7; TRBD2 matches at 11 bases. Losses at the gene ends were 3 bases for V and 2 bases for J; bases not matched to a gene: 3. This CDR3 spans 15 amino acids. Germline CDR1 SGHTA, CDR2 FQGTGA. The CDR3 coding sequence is TGTGCCAGCAGCTTTAGCGGGAGGGGACCCTACGAGCAGTACTTC. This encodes CASSFSGRGPYEQYF.

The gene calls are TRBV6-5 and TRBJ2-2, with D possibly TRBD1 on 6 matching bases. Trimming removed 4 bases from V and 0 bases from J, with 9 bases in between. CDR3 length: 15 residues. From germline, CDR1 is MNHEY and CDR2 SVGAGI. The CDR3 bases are TGTGCCAGCAGTTCCGGGACATCGAACACCGGGGAGCTGTTTTTT. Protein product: CASSSGTSNTGELFF.

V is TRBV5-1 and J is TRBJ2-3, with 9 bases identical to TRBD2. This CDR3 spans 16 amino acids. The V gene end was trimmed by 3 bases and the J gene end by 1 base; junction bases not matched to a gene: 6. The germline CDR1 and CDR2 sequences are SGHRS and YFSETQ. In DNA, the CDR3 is TGCGCCAGCAGCTCCGGGACTAGCTCTGGCACAGATACGCAGTATTTT. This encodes CASSSGTSSGTDTQYF. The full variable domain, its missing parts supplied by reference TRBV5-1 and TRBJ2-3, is KAGVTQTPRYLIKTRGQQVTLSCSPISGHRSVSWYQQTPGQGLQFLFEYFSETQRNKGNFPGRFSGRQFSNSRSEMNVSTLELGDSALYLCASSSGTSSGTDTQYFGPGTRLTVL.

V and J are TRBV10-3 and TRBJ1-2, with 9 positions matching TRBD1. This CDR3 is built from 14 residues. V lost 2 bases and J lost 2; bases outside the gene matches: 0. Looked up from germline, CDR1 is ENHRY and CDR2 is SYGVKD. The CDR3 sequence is CAISEGQGNYGYTF. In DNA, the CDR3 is TGTGCCATCAGTGAGGGACAGGGGAACTATGGCTACACCTTC.

The chain's CDR3 is CASSVAGTTNEKLFF. The CDR3 coding sequence is TGTGCCAGCAGCGTAGCGGGGACAACTAATGAAAAACTGTTTTTT. The rearrangement joins TRBV9 to TRBJ1-4; no clear D gene. V lost 0 bases and J lost 0, with 6 bases in between. Germline values: CDR1 SGDLS, CDR2 YYNGEE. CDR3 size: 15 residues. Drawing the rest from reference TRBV9 and TRBJ1-4, the complete variable domain is DSGVTQTPKHLITATGQRVTLRCSPRSGDLSVYWYQQSLDQGLQFLIQYYNGEERAKGNILERFSAQQFPDLHSELNLSSLELGDSALYFCASSVAGTTNEKLFFGSGTQLSVL.

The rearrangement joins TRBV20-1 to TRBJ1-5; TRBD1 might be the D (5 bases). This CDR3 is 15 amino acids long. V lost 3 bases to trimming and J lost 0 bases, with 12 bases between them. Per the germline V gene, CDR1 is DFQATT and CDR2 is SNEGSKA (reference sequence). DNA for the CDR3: TGCAGTGCTAGTGGGGCCTTGTATAGCAATCAGCCCCAGCATTTT. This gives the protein CSASGALYSNQPQHF.

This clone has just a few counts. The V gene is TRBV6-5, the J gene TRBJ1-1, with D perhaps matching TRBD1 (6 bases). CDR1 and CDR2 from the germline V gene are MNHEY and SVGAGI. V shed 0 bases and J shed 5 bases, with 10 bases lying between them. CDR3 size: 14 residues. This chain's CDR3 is CASSYSTGTTEAFF. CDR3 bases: TGTGCCAGCAGTTACTCGACAGGAACGACTGAAGCTTTCTTT.

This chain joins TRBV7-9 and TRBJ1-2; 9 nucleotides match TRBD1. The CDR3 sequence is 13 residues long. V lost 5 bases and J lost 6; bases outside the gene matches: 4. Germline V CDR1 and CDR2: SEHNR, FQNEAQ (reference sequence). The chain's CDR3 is CASSQWTGDGYTF. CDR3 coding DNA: TGTGCCAGCAGCCAATGGACAGGGGATGGCTACACCTTC.

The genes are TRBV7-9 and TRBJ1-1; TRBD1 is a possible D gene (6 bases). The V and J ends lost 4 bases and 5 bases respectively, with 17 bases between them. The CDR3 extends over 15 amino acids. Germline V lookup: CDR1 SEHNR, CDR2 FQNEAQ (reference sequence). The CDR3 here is CASSYWTDQGTEAFF. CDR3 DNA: TGTGCCAGCAGCTATTGGACAGACCAAGGGACTGAAGCTTTCTTT.

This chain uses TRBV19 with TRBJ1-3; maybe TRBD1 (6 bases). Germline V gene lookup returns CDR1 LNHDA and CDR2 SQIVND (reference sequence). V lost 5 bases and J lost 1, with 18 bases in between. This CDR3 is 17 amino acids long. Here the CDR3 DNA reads TGTGCCAGTAGTGTACGTCGACAGGTGGGATCTGGAAACACCATATATTTT. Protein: CASSVRRQVGSGNTIYF.

For the CDR3, the DNA is TGCGCCAGCAGCCAATCGGGCGGGTTCAACAATGGCTACACCTTC. Residues: CASSQSGGFNNGYTF. The chain employs TRBV4-1 and TRBJ1-2; D is undetermined. Deletions cut 2 bases from V and 6 bases from J, with 16 bases between. The CDR3 consists of 15 residues. Germline V lookup: CDR1 MGHRA, CDR2 YSYEKL.

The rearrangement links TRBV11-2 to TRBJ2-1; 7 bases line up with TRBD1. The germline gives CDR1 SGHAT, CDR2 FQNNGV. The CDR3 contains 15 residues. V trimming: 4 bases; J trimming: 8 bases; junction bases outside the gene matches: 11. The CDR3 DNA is TGTGCCAGCAGCTCGGGGAGACAGGGTGTTCATGAGCAGTTCTTC. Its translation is CASSSGRQGVHEQFF. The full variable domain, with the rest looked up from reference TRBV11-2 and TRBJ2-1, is EAGVAQSPRYKIIEKRQSVAFWCNPISGHATLYWYQQILGQGPKLLIQFQNNGVVDDSQLPKDRFSAERLKGVDSTLKIQPAKLEDSAVYLCASSSGRQGVHEQFFGPGTRLTVL.

In DNA, the CDR3 is TGTGCCAAGGGGCTGTTGAACACTGAAGCTTTCTTT. This encodes CAKGLLNTEAFF. The chain uses TRBV2 and TRBJ1-1; possibly TRBD1 for D (5 bases). This CDR3 is built from 12 residues. From germline, CDR1 is SNHLY and CDR2 FYNNEI. Trimming pared 10 bases from V and 0 bases from J, leaving 9 bases between.

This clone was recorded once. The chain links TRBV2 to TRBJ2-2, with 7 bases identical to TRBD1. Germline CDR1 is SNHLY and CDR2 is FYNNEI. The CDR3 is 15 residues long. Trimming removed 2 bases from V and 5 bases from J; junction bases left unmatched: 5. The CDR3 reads CASSETGTVTGELFF. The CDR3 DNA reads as TGTGCCAGCAGTGAAACAGGGACAGTTACCGGGGAGCTGTTTTTT.

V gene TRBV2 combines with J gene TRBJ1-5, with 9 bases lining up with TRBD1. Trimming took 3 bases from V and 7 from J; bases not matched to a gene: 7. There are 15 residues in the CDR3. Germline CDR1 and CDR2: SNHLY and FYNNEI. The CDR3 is CASSDETGGGQPQHF. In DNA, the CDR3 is TGTGCCAGCAGTGACGAGACAGGGGGTGGGCAGCCCCAGCATTTT.

The CDR3 DNA follows: TGTGCCAGCAGCAAATCCGACAGAGGTCAGCCCCAGCATTTT. Translating it yields CASSKSDRGQPQHF. The rearrangement links TRBV21-1 to TRBJ1-5; the DNA was not used to check the table's D call, TRBD1. TRBV21-1 is a documented pseudogene. This CDR3 region has 14 residues.

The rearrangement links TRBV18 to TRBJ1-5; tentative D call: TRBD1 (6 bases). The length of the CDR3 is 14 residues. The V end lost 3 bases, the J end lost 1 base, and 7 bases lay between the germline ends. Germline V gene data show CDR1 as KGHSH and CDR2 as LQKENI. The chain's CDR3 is CASSPGQSNQPQHF. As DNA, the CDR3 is TGTGCCAGCTCACCGGGACAAAGCAATCAGCCCCAGCATTTT.

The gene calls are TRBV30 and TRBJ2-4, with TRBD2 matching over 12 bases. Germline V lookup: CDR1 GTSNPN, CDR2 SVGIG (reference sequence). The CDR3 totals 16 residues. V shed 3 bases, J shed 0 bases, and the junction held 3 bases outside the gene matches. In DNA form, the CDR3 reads TGTGCCTGGAGGCCTAGCGGGAGGGGAGCCAAAAACATTCAGTACTTC. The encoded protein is CAWRPSGRGAKNIQYF.

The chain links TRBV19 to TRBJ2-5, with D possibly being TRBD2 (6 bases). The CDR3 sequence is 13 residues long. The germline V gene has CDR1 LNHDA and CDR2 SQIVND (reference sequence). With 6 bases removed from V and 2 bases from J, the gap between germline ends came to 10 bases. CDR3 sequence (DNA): TGTGCCAGTAGCCCGGAGGGACAAGAGACCCAGTACTTC. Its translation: CASSPEGQETQYF.

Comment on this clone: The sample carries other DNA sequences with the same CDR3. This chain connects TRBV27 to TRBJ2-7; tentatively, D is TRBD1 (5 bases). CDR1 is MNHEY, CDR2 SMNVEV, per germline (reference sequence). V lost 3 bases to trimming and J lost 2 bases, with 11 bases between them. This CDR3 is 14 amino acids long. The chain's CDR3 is CASSLSQGTYEQYF. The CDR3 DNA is TGTGCCAGCAGTTTGTCGCAGGGCACCTACGAGCAGTACTTC.

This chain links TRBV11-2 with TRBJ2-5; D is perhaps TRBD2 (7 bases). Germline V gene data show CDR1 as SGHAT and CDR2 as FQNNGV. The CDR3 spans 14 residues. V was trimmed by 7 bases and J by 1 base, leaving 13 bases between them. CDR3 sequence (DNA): TGTGCCAGCACGCGGGGGCGGACCCAAGAGACCCAGTACTTC. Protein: CASTRGRTQETQYF.

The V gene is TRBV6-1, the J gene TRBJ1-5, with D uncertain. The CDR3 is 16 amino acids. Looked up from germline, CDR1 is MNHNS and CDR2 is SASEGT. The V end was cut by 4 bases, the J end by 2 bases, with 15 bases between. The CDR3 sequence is CASSAPRHGGNQPQHF. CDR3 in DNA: TGTGCCAGCAGTGCCCCTCGCCACGGAGGCAATCAGCCCCAGCATTTT.